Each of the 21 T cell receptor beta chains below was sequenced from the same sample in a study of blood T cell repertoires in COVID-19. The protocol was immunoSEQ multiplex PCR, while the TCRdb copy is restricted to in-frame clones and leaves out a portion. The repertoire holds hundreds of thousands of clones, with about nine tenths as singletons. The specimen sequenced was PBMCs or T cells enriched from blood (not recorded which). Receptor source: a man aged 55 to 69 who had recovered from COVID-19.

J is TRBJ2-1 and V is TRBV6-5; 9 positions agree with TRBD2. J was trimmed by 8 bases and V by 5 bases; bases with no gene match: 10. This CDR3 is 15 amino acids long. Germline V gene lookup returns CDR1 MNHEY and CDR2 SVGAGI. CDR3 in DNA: TGTGCCAGCAGTCCCTGGGGGGCGGGAGGGTATGAGCAGTTCTTC. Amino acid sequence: CASSPWGAGGYEQFF.

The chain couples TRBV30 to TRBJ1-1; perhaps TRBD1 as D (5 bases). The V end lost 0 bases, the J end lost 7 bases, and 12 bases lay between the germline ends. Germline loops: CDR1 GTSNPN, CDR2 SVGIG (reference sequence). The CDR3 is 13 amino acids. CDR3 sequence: CAWSVGGFGEAFF. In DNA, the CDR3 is TGTGCCTGGAGTGTTGGGGGGTTTGGTGAAGCTTTCTTT.

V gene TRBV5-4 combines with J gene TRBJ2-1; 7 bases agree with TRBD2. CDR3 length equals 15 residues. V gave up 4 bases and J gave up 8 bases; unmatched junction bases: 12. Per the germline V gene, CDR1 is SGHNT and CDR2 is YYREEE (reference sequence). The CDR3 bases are TGTGCCAGCAGCCCGGGCGGGGGAATAAGCGATGAGCAGTTCTTC. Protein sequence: CASSPGGGISDEQFF.

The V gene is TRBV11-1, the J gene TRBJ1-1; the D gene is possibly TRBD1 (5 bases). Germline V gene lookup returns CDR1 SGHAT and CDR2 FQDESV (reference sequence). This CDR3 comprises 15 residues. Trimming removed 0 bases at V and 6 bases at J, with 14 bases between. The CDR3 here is CASSLAEIGGAEAFF. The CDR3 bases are TGTGCCAGCAGCTTAGCCGAGATTGGAGGGGCTGAAGCTTTCTTT.

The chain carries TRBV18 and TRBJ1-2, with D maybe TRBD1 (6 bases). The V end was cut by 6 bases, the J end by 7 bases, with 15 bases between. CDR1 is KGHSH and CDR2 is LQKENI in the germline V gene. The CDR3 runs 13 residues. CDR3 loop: CASSPDRFIGYTF. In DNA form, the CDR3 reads TGTGCCAGCTCCCCGGACAGATTTATTGGCTACACCTTC.

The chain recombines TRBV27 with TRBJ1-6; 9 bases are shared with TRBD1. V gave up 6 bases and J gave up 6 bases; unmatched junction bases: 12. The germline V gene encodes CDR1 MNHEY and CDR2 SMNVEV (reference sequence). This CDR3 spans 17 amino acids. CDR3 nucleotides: TGTGCCAGCAGCCTTGGTGGGACAGGGAGGTTTAATTCACCCCTCCACTTT. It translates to CASSLGGTGRFNSPLHF.

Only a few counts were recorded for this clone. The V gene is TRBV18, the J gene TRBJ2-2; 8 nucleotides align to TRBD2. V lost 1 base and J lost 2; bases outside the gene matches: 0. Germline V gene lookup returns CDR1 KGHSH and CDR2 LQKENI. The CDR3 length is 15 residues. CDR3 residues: CASSPLAGNTGELFF. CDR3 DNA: TGTGCCAGCTCACCACTAGCGGGAAACACCGGGGAGCTGTTTTTT.

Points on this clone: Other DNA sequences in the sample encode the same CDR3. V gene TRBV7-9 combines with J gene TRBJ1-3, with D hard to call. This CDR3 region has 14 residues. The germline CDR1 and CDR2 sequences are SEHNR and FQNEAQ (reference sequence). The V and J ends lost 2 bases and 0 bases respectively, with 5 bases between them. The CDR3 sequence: CASSLSVSGNTIYF. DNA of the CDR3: TGTGCCAGCAGCTTATCGGTCTCTGGAAACACCATATATTTT. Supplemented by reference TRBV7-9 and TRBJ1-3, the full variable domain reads DTGVSQNPRHKITKRGQNVTFRCDPISEHNRLYWYRQTLGQGPEFLTYFQNEAQLEKSRLLSDRFSAERPKGSFSTLEIQRTEQGDSAMYLCASSLSVSGNTIYFGEGSWLTVV.

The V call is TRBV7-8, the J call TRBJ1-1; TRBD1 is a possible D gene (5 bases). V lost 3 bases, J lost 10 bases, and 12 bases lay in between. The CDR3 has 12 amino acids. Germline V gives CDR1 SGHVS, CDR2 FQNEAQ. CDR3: CASSLGGVTAFF. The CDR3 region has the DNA TGTGCCAGCAGCTTGGGGGGTGTAACAGCTTTCTTT.

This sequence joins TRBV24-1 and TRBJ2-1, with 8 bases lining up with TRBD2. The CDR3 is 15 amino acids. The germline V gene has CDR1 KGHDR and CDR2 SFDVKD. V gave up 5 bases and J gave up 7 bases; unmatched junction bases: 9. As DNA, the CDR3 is TGTGCCACCAGTGGGACGGGAGGGCCTCGGAATGAGCAGTTCTTC. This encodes CATSGTGGPRNEQFF.

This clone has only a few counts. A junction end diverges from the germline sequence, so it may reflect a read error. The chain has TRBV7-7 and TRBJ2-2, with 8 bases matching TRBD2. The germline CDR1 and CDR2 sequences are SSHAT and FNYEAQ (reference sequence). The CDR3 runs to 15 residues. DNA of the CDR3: TGTGCTAGCAACACTAGCGGTCCGAACACCGGGGAGCTGTTTTTT. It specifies CASNTSGPNTGELFF.

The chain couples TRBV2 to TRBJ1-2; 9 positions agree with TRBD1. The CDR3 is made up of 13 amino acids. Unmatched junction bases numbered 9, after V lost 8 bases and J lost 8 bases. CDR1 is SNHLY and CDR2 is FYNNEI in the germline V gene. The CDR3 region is CASLGGDRVGYTF. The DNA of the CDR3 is TGTGCCAGCCTCGGGGGGGACAGGGTCGGCTACACCTTC.

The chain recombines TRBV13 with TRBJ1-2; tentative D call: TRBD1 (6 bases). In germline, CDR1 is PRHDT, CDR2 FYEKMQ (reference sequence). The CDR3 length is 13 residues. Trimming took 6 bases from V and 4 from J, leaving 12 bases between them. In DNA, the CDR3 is TGTGCCAGCAGACTCAGGGGCTCCTATGGCTACACCTTC. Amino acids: CASRLRGSYGYTF.

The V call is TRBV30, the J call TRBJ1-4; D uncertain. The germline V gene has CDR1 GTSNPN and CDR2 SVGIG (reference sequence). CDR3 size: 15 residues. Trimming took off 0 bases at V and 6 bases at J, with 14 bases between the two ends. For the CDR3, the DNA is TGTGCCTGGAGTGTACGTCGTCTTACTTATGAAAAACTGTTTTTT. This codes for CAWSVRRLTYEKLFF.

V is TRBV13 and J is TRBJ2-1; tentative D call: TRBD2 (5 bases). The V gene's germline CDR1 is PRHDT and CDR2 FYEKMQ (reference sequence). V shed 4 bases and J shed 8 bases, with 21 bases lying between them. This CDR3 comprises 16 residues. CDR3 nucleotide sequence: TGTGCCAGCAGCTCCGGGCCCGGGGTAAGCCCCCATGAGCAGTTCTTC. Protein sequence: CASSSGPGVSPHEQFF.

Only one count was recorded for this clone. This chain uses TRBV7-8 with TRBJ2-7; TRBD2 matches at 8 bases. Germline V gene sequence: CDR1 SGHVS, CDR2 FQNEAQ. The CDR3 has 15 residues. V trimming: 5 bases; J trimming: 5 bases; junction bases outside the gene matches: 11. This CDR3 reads CASSRGGRSWDEQYF. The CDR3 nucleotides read TGTGCCAGCAGCCGAGGCGGGAGGTCCTGGGACGAGCAGTACTTC.

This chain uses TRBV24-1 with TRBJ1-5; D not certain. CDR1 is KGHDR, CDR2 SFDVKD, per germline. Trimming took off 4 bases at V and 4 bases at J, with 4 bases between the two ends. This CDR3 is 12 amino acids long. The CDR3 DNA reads TGTGCCACCAGTGACCTAAATCAGCCCCAGCATTTT. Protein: CATSDLNQPQHF.

The CDR3 region is CASSDSRVGYGYTF. For the CDR3, the DNA is TGCGCCAGCAGTGACTCCAGGGTCGGCTATGGCTACACCTTC. The rearrangement joins TRBV10-2 to TRBJ1-2; D is possibly TRBD1 (5 bases). V was trimmed by 3 bases and J by 4 bases, leaving 12 bases between them. The CDR3 is 14 residues long. Germline lookup yields CDR1 WSHSY and CDR2 SAAADI.

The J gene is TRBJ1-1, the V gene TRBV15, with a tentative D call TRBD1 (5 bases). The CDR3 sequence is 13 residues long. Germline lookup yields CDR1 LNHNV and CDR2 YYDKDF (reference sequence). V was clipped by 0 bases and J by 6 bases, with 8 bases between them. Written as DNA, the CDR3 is TGTGCCACCAGCAGAGACAGGGCCGCTGAAGCTTTCTTT. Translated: CATSRDRAAEAFF.

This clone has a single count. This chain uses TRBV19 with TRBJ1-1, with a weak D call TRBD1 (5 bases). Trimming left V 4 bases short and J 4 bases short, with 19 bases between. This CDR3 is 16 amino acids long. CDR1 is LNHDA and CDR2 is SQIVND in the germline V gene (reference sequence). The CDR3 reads CASSNPGGVRGTEAFF. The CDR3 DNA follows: TGTGCCAGTAGTAACCCGGGGGGGGTCCGCGGCACTGAAGCTTTCTTT.

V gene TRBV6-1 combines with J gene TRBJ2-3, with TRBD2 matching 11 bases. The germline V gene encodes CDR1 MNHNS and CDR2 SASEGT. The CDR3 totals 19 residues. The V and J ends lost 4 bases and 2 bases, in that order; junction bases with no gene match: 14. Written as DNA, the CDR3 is TGTGCCAGCAGTGCGACCCTTCTGCAGACTAGCGGGGACACAGATACGCAGTATTTT. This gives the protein CASSATLLQTSGDTDTQYF.